This T cell receptor (beta chain) appears in the sequencing data of a study of Graves' ophthalmopathy and Graves' hyperthyroidism. Study-wide findings and caveats: The model achieved roughly 69% sensitivity and roughly 72% specificity for ophthalmopathy progression.

Amplified material comprised TCR beta CDR3 regions derived from RNA transcripts. Investigators did first-round RT-PCR with HTBI primers, then second-round multiplex PCR. Each CDR3 protein gets one entry after TCRdb re-called the multiplex PCR reads with MiXCR. The sample contains 350,000 to 450,000 distinct CDR3 sequences, approximately 21% of which appear only once. In its sample, this clonotype was seen many times. Its antigen is not known. V was pared by 2 bases and J by 4 bases, with 5 bases of the junction left unmatched. Per germline, CDR1 MNHEY and CDR2 SVGAGI. The CDR3 is 15 residues long. Ophthalmopathy not arising within 18 months of follow-up defined hyperthyroidism as stable. Only newly diagnosed hyperthyroidism patients aged 18 to 65, with under 2 months' duration, were enrolled.

V is TRBV6-5 and J is TRBJ1-2, with 9 bases that match TRBD1. The receptor comes from a woman aged 18-35 years with stable Graves' hyperthyroidism. The sequencing sample was made of peripheral blood. The CDR3 region is CASSYQGQGIYGYTF. In DNA, the CDR3 is TGTGCCAGCAGTTACCAGGGACAGGGAATCTATGGCTACACCTTC.